Listed below are T cell receptor beta chains from one sample, sequenced in a study of blood T cell repertoires in COVID-19. Method: immunoSEQ multiplex PCR; TCRdb's copy keeps in-frame clones and lacks some. The data hold 450,000 or so clones, with roughly 88% observed a single time. Sequencing input: PBMCs or T cells enriched from blood (not recorded which). The receptors originated from a man aged 18-30 years who had recovered from COVID-19. The CDR3 runs from the conserved cysteine through the conserved F or W. Fields, in order: clone size, D gene, V gene, J gene, CDR3 protein, CDR3 DNA. D genes are given only for firm matches. Rows give clone size only sometimes, using once, few, many, or a class for an expanded clone.

>.|.|TRBV27|TRBJ1-4
CATRTGSNEKLFF
TGTGCCACCCGTACAGGATCTAATGAAAAACTGTTTTTT
>.|.|TRBV12-3/TRBV12-4|TRBJ2-1
CASSPLRDNEQFF
TGTGCCAGCAGTCCCCTTCGGGACAATGAGCAGTTCTTC
>.|.|TRBV7-9|TRBJ2-7
CASSPIGDEQYF
TGTGCCAGCAGCCCCATCGGAGACGAGCAGTACTTC
>.|TRBD1|TRBV27|TRBJ1-2
CASSFPGGLGYTF
TGTGCCAGCAGTTTTCCAGGGGGCCTCGGCTACACCTTC
>.|.|TRBV29-1|TRBJ1-3
CSVGTREKGNTIYF
TGCAGCGTTGGTACGAGGGAGAAGGGAAACACCATATATTTT
>.|.|TRBV7-3|TRBJ1-1
CASSLRGQLNTEAFF
TGTGCCAGCAGCTTAAGAGGACAGCTGAACACTGAAGCTTTCTTT
>.|.|TRBV7-6|TRBJ1-3
CASSLASEGPSGNTIYF
TGTGCCAGCAGCTTAGCGTCCGAGGGCCCCTCTGGAAACACCATATATTTT
>.|.|TRBV27|TRBJ2-5
CASSLLAAPQETQYF
TGTGCCAGCAGTTTATTGGCGGCACCCCAAGAGACCCAGTACTTC
>.|TRBD1|TRBV27|TRBJ1-2
CASSPGQGTYGYTF
TGTGCCAGCAGTCCCGGACAGGGGACCTATGGCTACACCTTC
>.|.|TRBV18|TRBJ1-1
CASSTTGSYNTEAFF
TGTGCCAGCTCAACAACAGGGTCGTACAACACTGAAGCTTTCTTT
>.|.|TRBV18|TRBJ1-6
CASSHRDVSSPLHF
TGTGCCAGCTCACACAGGGACGTGAGTTCACCCCTCCACTTT
>.|.|TRBV3-1/TRBV3-2|TRBJ2-2
CASTPRRAYGELFF
TGTGCCAGCACCCCGCGGAGGGCCTACGGGGAGCTGTTTTTT
>.|.|TRBV30|TRBJ1-1
CAWSRSQTNTEAFF
TGTGCCTGGAGTCGAAGCCAAACGAACACTGAAGCTTTCTTT
>.|TRBD2|TRBV5-1|TRBJ2-7
CASSLRTQGSGGYEQYF
TGCGCCAGCAGCCTTCGAACTCAAGGGTCGGGGGGCTACGAGCAGTACTTC
>.|.|TRBV10-1|TRBJ1-1
CASSWGDPKNTEAFF
TGCGCCAGCAGTTGGGGGGACCCGAAGAACACTGAAGCTTTCTTT
>.|.|TRBV14|TRBJ2-5
CASSLRGRTQYF
TGTGCCAGCAGCCTCCGCGGAAGGACCCAGTACTTC
>.|TRBD2|TRBV19|TRBJ2-3
CASSHASGSGYTQYF
TGTGCCAGTAGTCATGCTAGCGGGAGCGGTTATACGCAGTATTTT
>.|TRBD1|TRBV28|TRBJ1-4
CASSSPTGTGVEKLFF
TGTGCCAGCAGTTCCCCTACCGGGACAGGGGTCGAAAAACTGTTTTTT
>.|TRBD2|TRBV15|TRBJ2-1
CATSPKLSSGFPYNEQFF
TGTGCCACCAGCCCCAAACTAAGTAGCGGGTTCCCCTACAATGAGCAGTTCTTC
>.|.|TRBV19|TRBJ1-2
CASSILRDPGYTF
TGTGCCAGTAGTATATTAAGAGATCCTGGCTACACCTTC
>.|TRBD2|TRBV19|TRBJ2-7
CASSNVLAGSYEQYF
TGTGCCAGTAGTAACGTGCTAGCGGGGTCCTACGAGCAGTACTTC
>.|.|TRBV6-5|TRBJ2-2
CASSRNTGELFF
TGTGCCAGCAGCCGTAACACCGGGGAGCTGTTTTTT
>.|TRBD1|TRBV28|TRBJ1-2
CASSPQGAWGYTF
TGTGCCAGCAGTCCACAGGGGGCTTGGGGCTACACCTTC
>.|.|TRBV25-1|TRBJ1-4
CASSAGGSEKLFF
TGTGCCAGCAGTGCCGGGGGGAGTGAAAAACTGTTTTTT
>.|.|TRBV6-5|TRBJ1-1
CASGRGTEAFF
TGTGCCAGCGGTCGCGGGACTGAAGCTTTCTTT
>.|.|TRBV4-1|TRBJ2-6
CASSQPPRSGANVLTF
TGCGCCAGCAGCCAACCACCTCGGTCTGGGGCCAACGTCCTGACTTTC
>.|TRBD1|TRBV7-8|TRBJ1-1
CASSLDRNAEAFF
TGTGCCAGCAGCCTGGACAGGAACGCTGAAGCTTTCTTT
>.|TRBD1|TRBV7-3|TRBJ1-1
CASSTQGDEAFF
TGTGCCAGCAGCACACAGGGGGATGAAGCTTTCTTT
>.|.|TRBV5-4|TRBJ1-3
CASSLLDSGNTIYF
TGTGCCAGCAGCTTGTTAGACTCTGGAAACACCATATATTTT
>.|.|TRBV18|TRBJ2-6
CASSPRDQGFAGANVLTF
TGTGCCAGCTCACCTCGCGACCAGGGCTTTGCTGGGGCCAACGTCCTGACTTTC
>.|.|TRBV4-1|TRBJ2-1
CASSQLLGGFNEQFF
TGCGCCAGCAGCCAATTACTAGGAGGGTTCAATGAGCAGTTCTTC
>.|TRBD1|TRBV6-2/TRBV6-3|TRBJ1-5
CASSYRDRGPTQPQHF
TGTGCCAGCAGTTACCGGGACAGGGGGCCCACTCAGCCCCAGCATTTT
>.|.|TRBV3-1/TRBV3-2|TRBJ1-5
CASSQELSGNQPQHF
TGTGCCAGCAGCCAAGAGCTGTCGGGGAATCAGCCCCAGCATTTT
>.|.|TRBV18|TRBJ1-2
CASSTANYGYTF
TGTGCCAGCTCGACAGCTAACTATGGCTACACCTTC
>.|TRBD1|TRBV12-3/TRBV12-4|TRBJ1-6
CASSVDREHF
TGTGCCAGCAGTGTGGACAGGGAGCACTTT
>.|TRBD1|TRBV19|TRBJ1-2
CASSGRQGRGLGGYTF
TGTGCCAGTAGTGGACGACAGGGGAGAGGACTCGGTGGCTACACCTTC
>.|TRBD1|TRBV7-2|TRBJ1-5
CASSNGQGSPLVYQPQHF
TGTGCCAGCAGCAACGGACAGGGTAGCCCTCTCGTCTATCAGCCCCAGCATTTT
>.|.|TRBV11-2|TRBJ2-2
CASSLDGSGKVTGELFF
TGTGCCAGCAGCTTAGATGGTAGCGGCAAAGTCACCGGGGAGCTGTTTTTT
>once|TRBD2|TRBV27|TRBJ2-1
CASSTSGRWARDEQFF
TGTGCCAGCTCTACTAGCGGGAGGTGGGCCCGCGATGAGCAGTTCTTC
>few|.|TRBV11-3|TRBJ2-2
CASSLDRAGELFF
TGTGCCAGCAGCTTAGATCGGGCCGGGGAGCTGTTTTTT
>.|TRBD2|TRBV11-2|TRBJ2-7
CASSFHSGIPYEQYF
TGTGCCAGCAGCTTTCATAGCGGGATTCCCTACGAGCAGTACTTC
>.|.|TRBV16|TRBJ2-5
CASAGKGLGETQYF
TGTGCCAGCGCTGGAAAGGGGTTGGGAGAGACCCAGTACTTC
>.|TRBD2|TRBV4-2|TRBJ2-3
CATGLGGTTDTQYF
TGTGCCACAGGGTTGGGGGGGACCACAGATACGCAGTATTTT
>once|.|TRBV5-1|TRBJ2-6
CASSLSSGANVLTF
TGCGCCAGCAGCCTATCGTCTGGGGCCAACGTCCTGACTTTC
>.|.|TRBV7-6|TRBJ1-2
CASSLGFGDYGYTF
TGTGCCAGCAGCTTGGGGTTCGGGGACTATGGCTACACCTTC
>.|TRBD2|TRBV18|TRBJ2-7
CASSPGLAGTYEQYF
TGTGCCAGCTCTCCGGGACTAGCGGGAACCTACGAGCAGTACTTC
>once|TRBD2|TRBV11-2|TRBJ2-1
CASSLSPAGSYNEQFF
TGTGCCAGCAGCTTAAGCCCAGCGGGGTCCTACAATGAGCAGTTCTTC
>.|.|TRBV27|TRBJ2-3
CASKPGKRFTDTQYF
TGTGCCAGCAAACCGGGGAAAAGGTTCACAGATACGCAGTATTTT
>.|.|TRBV7-2|TRBJ2-2
CASSLDSNTGELFF
TGTGCCAGCAGCTTGGACTCGAACACCGGGGAGCTGTTTTTT
>.|.|TRBV11-2|TRBJ1-6
CASSPGGEFDKRLHF
TGTGCCAGCAGCCCGGGGGGAGAGTTTGACAAGCGACTCCACTTT